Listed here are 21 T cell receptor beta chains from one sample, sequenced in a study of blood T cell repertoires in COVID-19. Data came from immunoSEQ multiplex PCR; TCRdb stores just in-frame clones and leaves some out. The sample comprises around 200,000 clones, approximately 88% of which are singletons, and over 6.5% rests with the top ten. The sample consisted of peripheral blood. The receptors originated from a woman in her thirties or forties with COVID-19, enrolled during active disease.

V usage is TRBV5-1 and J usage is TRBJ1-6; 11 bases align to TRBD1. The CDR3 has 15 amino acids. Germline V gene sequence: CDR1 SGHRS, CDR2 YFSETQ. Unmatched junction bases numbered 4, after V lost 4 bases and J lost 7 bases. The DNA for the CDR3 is TGCGCCAGCAGCGTGGACAGGGGGCGAAATTCACCCCTCCACTTT. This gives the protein CASSVDRGRNSPLHF.

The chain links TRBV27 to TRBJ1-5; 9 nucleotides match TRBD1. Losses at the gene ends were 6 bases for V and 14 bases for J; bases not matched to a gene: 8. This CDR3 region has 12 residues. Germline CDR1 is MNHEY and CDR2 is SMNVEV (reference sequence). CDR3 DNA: TGTGCCAGCAGCCCTACAGGGGGCCCGAAGCATTTT. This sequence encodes CASSPTGGPKHF.

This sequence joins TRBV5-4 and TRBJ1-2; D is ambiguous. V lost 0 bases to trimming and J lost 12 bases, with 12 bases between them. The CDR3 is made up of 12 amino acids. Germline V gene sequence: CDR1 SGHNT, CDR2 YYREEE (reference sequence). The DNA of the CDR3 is TGTGCCAGCAGCTTGGATGCCCACGGGAACACCTTC. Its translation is CASSLDAHGNTF.

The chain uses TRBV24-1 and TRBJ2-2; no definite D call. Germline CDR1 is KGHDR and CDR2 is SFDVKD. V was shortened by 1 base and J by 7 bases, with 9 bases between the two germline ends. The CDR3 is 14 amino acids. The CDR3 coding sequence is TGTGCCACCAGTGATTTAAGCTCCGGCGGGGAGCTGTTTTTT. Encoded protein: CATSDLSSGGELFF.

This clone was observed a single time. The CDR3 nucleotides read TGTGCCAGCTCCCCTGTAGGGGGTAAAGATACGCAGTATTTT. Encoded protein: CASSPVGGKDTQYF. The chain recombines TRBV18 with TRBJ2-3, with D possibly TRBD1 on 6 matching bases. V lost 6 bases, J lost 5 bases, and 15 bases lay in between. The CDR3 length is 14 residues. Germline CDR1 reads KGHSH; CDR2 reads LQKENI. The variable domain in full, completed from reference TRBV18 and TRBJ2-3, reads NAGVMQNPRHLVRRRGQEARLRCSPMKGHSHVYWYRQLPEEGLKFMVYLQKENIIDESGMPKERFSAEFPKEGPSILRIQQVVRGDSAAYFCASSPVGGKDTQYFGPGTRLTVL.

The CDR3 DNA sequence: TGTGCCAGTAGTTTCGCACCAGGGGACTATGGCTACACCTTC. Protein sequence: CASSFAPGDYGYTF. This chain connects TRBV19 to TRBJ1-2, with D tentatively TRBD1 (6 bases). The CDR3 is 14 amino acids. V was shortened by 5 bases and J by 3 bases, with 13 bases between the two germline ends. Per germline, CDR1 LNHDA and CDR2 SQIVND (reference sequence).

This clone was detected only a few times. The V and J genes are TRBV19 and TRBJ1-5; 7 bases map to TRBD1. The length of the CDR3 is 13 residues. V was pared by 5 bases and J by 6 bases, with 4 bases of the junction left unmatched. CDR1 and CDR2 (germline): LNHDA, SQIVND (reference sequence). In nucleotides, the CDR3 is TGTGCCAGTAGTGACAGGGTTAGTCAGCCCCAGCATTTT. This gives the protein CASSDRVSQPQHF.

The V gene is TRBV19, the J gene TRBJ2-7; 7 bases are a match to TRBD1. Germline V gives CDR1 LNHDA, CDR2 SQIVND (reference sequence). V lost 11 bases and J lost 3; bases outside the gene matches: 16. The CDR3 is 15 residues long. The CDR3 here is CAASKGGRGIYEQYF. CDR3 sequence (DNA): TGTGCCGCCAGTAAAGGGGGCAGGGGAATCTACGAGCAGTACTTC.

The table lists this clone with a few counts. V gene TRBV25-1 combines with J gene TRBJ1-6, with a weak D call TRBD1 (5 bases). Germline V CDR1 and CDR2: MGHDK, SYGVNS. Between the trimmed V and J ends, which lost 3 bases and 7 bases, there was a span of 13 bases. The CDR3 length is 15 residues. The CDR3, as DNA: TGTGCCAGCAGTGATCCAACAGGTGGGAATTCACCCCTCCACTTT. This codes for CASSDPTGGNSPLHF.

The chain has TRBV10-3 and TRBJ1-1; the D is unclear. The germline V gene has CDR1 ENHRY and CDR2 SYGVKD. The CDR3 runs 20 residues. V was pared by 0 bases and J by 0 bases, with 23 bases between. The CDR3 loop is CAISESMGGGAGGMNTEAFF. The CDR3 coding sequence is TGTGCCATCAGTGAGTCGATGGGAGGCGGTGCAGGTGGCATGAACACTGAAGCTTTCTTT.

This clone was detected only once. For the CDR3, the DNA is TGTGCCAGCCAACTAGCAATCTCTGGAAACACCATATATTTT. It codes for CASQLAISGNTIYF. The rearrangement links TRBV6-5 to TRBJ1-3; D ambiguous. Germline lookup yields CDR1 MNHEY and CDR2 SVGAGI. This CDR3 spans 14 amino acids. Deletions cut 8 bases from V and 0 bases from J, with 11 bases between.

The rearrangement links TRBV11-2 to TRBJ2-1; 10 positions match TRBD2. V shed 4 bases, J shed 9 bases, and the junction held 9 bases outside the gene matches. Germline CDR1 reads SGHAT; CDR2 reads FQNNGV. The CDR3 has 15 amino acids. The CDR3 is CASSSGGLASAEQFF. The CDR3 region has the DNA TGTGCCAGCAGCTCAGGGGGACTAGCGTCGGCTGAGCAGTTCTTC.

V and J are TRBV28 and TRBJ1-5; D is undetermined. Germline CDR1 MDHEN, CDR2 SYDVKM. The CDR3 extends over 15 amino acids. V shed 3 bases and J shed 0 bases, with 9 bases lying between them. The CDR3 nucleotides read TGTGCCAGCAGTTTTACGGGGAATAGCAATCAGCCCCAGCATTTT. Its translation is CASSFTGNSNQPQHF.

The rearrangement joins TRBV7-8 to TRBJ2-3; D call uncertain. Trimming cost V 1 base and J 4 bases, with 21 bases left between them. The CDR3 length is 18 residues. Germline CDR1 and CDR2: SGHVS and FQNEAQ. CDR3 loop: CASSLVRRFSLKADTQYF. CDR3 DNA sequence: TGTGCCAGCAGCTTAGTGCGGCGGTTCTCGTTGAAGGCAGATACGCAGTATTTT.

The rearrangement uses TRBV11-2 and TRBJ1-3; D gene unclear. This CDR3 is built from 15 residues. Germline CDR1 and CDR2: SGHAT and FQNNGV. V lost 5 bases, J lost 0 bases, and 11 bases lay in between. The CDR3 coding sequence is TGTGCCAGCAGCCCCAGCGGAACCTCTGGAAACACCATATATTTT. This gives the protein CASSPSGTSGNTIYF.

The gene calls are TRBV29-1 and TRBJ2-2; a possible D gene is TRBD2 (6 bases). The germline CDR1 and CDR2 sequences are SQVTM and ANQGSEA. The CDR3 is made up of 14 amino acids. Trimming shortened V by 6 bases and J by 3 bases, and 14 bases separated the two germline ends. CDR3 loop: CSVRPGLYTGELFF. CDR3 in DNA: TGCAGCGTAAGACCGGGACTTTACACCGGGGAGCTGTTTTTT.

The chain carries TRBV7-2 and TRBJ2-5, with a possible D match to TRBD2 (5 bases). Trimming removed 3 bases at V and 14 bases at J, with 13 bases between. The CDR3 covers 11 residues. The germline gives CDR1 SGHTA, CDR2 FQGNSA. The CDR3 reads CASSFPGPSYF. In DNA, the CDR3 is TGTGCCAGCAGCTTCCCCGGCCCTAGCTACTTC.

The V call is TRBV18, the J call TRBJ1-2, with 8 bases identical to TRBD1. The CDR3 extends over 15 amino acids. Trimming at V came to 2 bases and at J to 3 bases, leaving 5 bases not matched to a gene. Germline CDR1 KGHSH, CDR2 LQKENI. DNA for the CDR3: TGTGCCAGCTCACCAAGGCAGGGGGCAGACTATGGCTACACCTTC. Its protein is CASSPRQGADYGYTF.

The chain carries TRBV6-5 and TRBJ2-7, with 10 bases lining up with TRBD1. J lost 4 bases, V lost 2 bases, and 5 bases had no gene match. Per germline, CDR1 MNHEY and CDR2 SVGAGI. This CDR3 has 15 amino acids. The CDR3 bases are TGTGCCAGCAGTTACGTGAGACAGGGGGCGTACGAGCAGTACTTC. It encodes CASSYVRQGAYEQYF.

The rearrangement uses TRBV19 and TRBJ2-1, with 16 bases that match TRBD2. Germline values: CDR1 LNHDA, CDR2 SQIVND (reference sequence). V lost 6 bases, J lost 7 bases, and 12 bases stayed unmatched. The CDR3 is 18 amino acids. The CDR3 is CASRGTSGRAERLNEQFF. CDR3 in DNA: TGTGCCAGTAGAGGGACTAGCGGGAGGGCCGAGCGATTGAATGAGCAGTTCTTC.

Here the CDR3 DNA reads TGTGCCAGCATAAAACAGGGCGATCGAAACACCATATATTTT. This translates into CASIKQGDRNTIYF. The rearrangement uses TRBV6-6 and TRBJ1-3; TRBD1 is a possible D gene (6 bases). The CDR3 sequence is 14 residues long. The V gene lost 7 bases and the J gene lost 5 bases, with 15 bases spanning the gap. The V gene's germline CDR1 is MNHNY and CDR2 SVGAGI (reference sequence).